This T cell receptor (beta chain) was retrieved from a study of T cell responses to AZD1222 COVID-19 vaccine. General study points: Donors skewed white British and female; clonal diversity was possibly underestimated. Spike-specific TCR breadth and depth grew following two AZD1222 doses. CD4 TCRs associated with vaccination spanned spike, dominating at 160-218 and 743-854.

Concerning this clone itself: No antigen is known for it.

In germline, CDR1 is ENHRY, CDR2 SYGVKD. Trimming cost V 7 bases and J 0 bases; bases outside gene matches: 9. The CDR3 totals 15 residues. TCRdb keeps only in-frame clones here, not all; method: immunoSEQ multiplex PCR. The table shows under 110,000 clones, with about 90% occurring only once. Pooling of second doses given at about 4 or about 12 weeks was done. This specimen was peripheral blood, taken 28 days after the second AZD1222 dose. The receptor comes from an adult who received the AZD1222 COVID-19 vaccine. The gene calls are TRBV10-3 and TRBJ2-7; TRBD1 matches 7 bases. CDR3 nucleotide sequence: TGTGCCATCAAGAGGGGGCTAGTGCTCTCCTACGAGCAGTACTTC. Translating gives CAIKRGLVLSYEQYF.